Presented here are 18 T cell receptor beta chains from one specimen sequenced in a study of early T cells in non-severe SARS-CoV-2 infection. TCRdb re-derived calls from the 5' RACE reads in MiXCR, one entry per CDR3 protein. The table lists approximately 110,000 distinct CDR3 sequences, 14% to 15% of them singletons. The specimen was whole blood. The receptors shown here come from an adult who was a healthcare worker with PCR-confirmed SARS-CoV-2 infection or an uninfected control (not recorded which).

This sequence joins TRBV5-1 and TRBJ1-1; D might be TRBD1 (5 bases). Looked up from germline, CDR1 is SGHRS and CDR2 is YFSETQ. The CDR3 covers 15 residues. V was pared by 0 bases and J by 2 bases, with 11 bases between. CDR3 residues: CASSLADSINTEAFF. The DNA for the CDR3 is TGCGCCAGCAGCTTGGCCGACAGTATTAACACTGAAGCTTTCTTT. The variable domain in full, with the rest retrieved from reference TRBV5-1 and TRBJ1-1, is KAGVTQTPRYLIKTRGQQVTLSCSPISGHRSVSWYQQTPGQGLQFLFEYFSETQRNKGNFPGRFSGRQFSNSRSEMNVSTLELGDSALYLCASSLADSINTEAFFGQGTRLTVV.

This clonotype was picked up a small number of times. CDR3 DNA sequence: TGTGCCAGCAGCTTCCAAGGCCATTCGGGCGAGCAGTACTTC. Translating it yields CASSFQGHSGEQYF. V and J are TRBV11-3 and TRBJ2-7; D gene uncertain. This CDR3 is built from 14 residues. Germline V gene sequence: CDR1 SGHNT, CDR2 YENEEA. Trimming took 3 bases from V and 6 from J, leaving 15 bases between them.

Ten or more counts support this clonotype. The chain is built from TRBV14 and TRBJ1-5; D remains ambiguous. Trimming shortened V by 1 base and J by 7 bases, and 5 bases separated the two germline ends. The CDR3 runs 12 residues. CDR1 SGHDN and CDR2 FVKESK come from the germline V gene. The CDR3 coding sequence is TGTGCCAGCAGCCAAGTGGGGCAGCCCCAGCATTTT. Translated: CASSQVGQPQHF.

This clonotype was detected once. The rearrangement joins TRBV29-1 to TRBJ2-1; TRBD2 matches 10 bases. Germline CDR1 reads SQVTM; CDR2 reads ANQGSEA. This CDR3 has 15 residues. With 3 bases clipped from V and 7 bases from J, the junction kept 9 bases outside the gene matches. The CDR3 reads CSVEPASGGGNEQFF. The CDR3 DNA reads TGCAGCGTTGAGCCGGCTAGCGGGGGAGGGAATGAGCAGTTCTTC.

Only a few counts were recorded for this clonotype. The V and J genes are TRBV5-1 and TRBJ2-3; 7 positions match TRBD2. The trim removed 4 bases at V and 4 bases at J, leaving 12 bases unmatched. This CDR3 spans 16 amino acids. Germline-derived CDR1 and CDR2 are SGHRS and YFSETQ. DNA for the CDR3: TGCGCCAGCAGCCCCTCGAAGACTAGCACCCCAGATACGCAGTATTTT. This encodes CASSPSKTSTPDTQYF.

The chain joins TRBV27 to TRBJ2-7; either TRBD1 or TRBD2 may fit D (5 bases each). V shed 5 bases and J shed 3 bases, with 17 bases lying between them. Germline assignment: CDR1 MNHEY and CDR2 SMNVEV (reference sequence). This CDR3 spans 15 amino acids. The CDR3 region is CASSPTGRIYYEQYF. The CDR3 coding sequence is TGTGCCAGCAGTCCCACGGGACGAATTTACTACGAGCAGTACTTC.

This clonotype was detected a few times. The V gene is TRBV5-4, the J gene TRBJ2-7; 11 bases fit TRBD1. Germline loops: CDR1 SGHNT, CDR2 YYREEE (reference sequence). Losses at the gene ends were 3 bases for V and 3 bases for J; bases not matched to a gene: 5. The CDR3 has 15 residues. Here the CDR3 DNA reads TGTGCCAGCAGCTGGTCCGGGACAGGGGGCTACGAGCAGTACTTC. Its translation is CASSWSGTGGYEQYF.

The chain uses TRBV20-1 and TRBJ1-1; 11 nucleotides line up with TRBD1. J was trimmed by 4 bases and V by 3 bases; bases with no gene match: 4. This CDR3 spans 14 amino acids. Per the germline V gene, CDR1 is DFQATT and CDR2 is SNEGSKA (reference sequence). The CDR3 loop reads CSARPGTGGTEAFF. The CDR3 coding sequence is TGCAGTGCTAGGCCCGGGACAGGGGGCACTGAAGCTTTCTTT.

This chain connects TRBV20-1 to TRBJ1-5; D call uncertain. Looked up from germline, CDR1 is DFQATT and CDR2 is SNEGSKA (reference sequence). The V end was cut by 3 bases, the J end by 7 bases, with 13 bases between. The CDR3 is 13 residues long. CDR3 sequence (DNA): TGCAGTGCTAGTATCGGGCCGGGACAGCCCCAGCATTTT. Translated: CSASIGPGQPQHF.

A few counts support this clonotype. This chain joins TRBV7-9 and TRBJ2-1; D is uncertain. This CDR3 spans 14 amino acids. The germline V gene encodes CDR1 SEHNR and CDR2 FQNEAQ (reference sequence). Trimming took 0 bases from V and 9 from J, leaving 12 bases between them. The CDR3 loop reads CASSLAGGLGEQFF. The CDR3 nucleotides are TGTGCCAGCAGCTTAGCGGGTGGGCTTGGTGAGCAGTTCTTC.

Only a few counts were recorded for this clonotype. The gene calls are TRBV18 and TRBJ2-7, with D uncertain. Germline values: CDR1 KGHSH, CDR2 LQKENI. The CDR3 totals 15 residues. V lost 3 bases, J lost 7 bases, and 19 bases lay in between. CDR3 residues: CASSPSNPLVGEQYF. CDR3 nucleotides: TGTGCCAGCTCACCGTCGAACCCCCTGGTGGGGGAGCAGTACTTC. Using reference TRBV18 and TRBJ2-7 for the parts outside the CDR3, the full variable domain is NAGVMQNPRHLVRRRGQEARLRCSPMKGHSHVYWYRQLPEEGLKFMVYLQKENIIDESGMPKERFSAEFPKEGPSILRIQQVVRGDSAAYFCASSPSNPLVGEQYFGPGTRLTVT.

The table lists this clonotype with a few counts. The V gene is TRBV10-3, the J gene TRBJ1-1; possible D gene TRBD1, 5 bases. This CDR3 comprises 13 residues. CDR1 and CDR2 from the germline V gene are ENHRY and SYGVKD. Trimming took off 3 bases at V and 3 bases at J, with 8 bases between the two ends. CDR3 sequence reads: CAISDTGYTEAFF. The DNA of the CDR3 is TGTGCCATCAGTGATACAGGTTACACTGAAGCTTTCTTT.

In this sample, this clonotype turned up many times. The chain links TRBV12-3 or TRBV12-4 to TRBJ1-5, with TRBD1 matching over 11 bases. The CDR3 extends over 16 amino acids. The V gene end was trimmed by 5 bases and the J gene end by 7 bases; junction bases not matched to a gene: 10. The CDR3 protein is CASSPPRDRGWQPQHF. As DNA, the CDR3 is TGTGCCAGCAGTCCCCCTCGGGACAGGGGGTGGCAGCCCCAGCATTTT.

This clonotype was picked up many times. This chain links TRBV10-3 with TRBJ1-2, with unresolved D. With 8 bases removed from V and 0 bases from J, the gap between germline ends came to 16 bases. The CDR3 has 15 residues. Germline V gives CDR1 ENHRY, CDR2 SYGVKD. In DNA form, the CDR3 reads TGTGCCATCCTCAAAACGGACTCCTCTAACTATGGCTACACCTTC. Translated, it gives CAILKTDSSNYGYTF.

The chain joins TRBV5-1 to TRBJ1-1; 10 bases align to TRBD1. Germline-derived CDR1 and CDR2 are SGHRS and YFSETQ. The V and J ends lost 0 bases and 10 bases, in that order; junction bases with no gene match: 6. There are 14 residues in the CDR3. CDR3 in DNA: TGCGCCAGCAGCTTGGACGGGACAGGGGATTCAGCTTTCTTT. Protein product: CASSLDGTGDSAFF.

This clonotype was seen a few times. The V gene is TRBV5-4, the J gene TRBJ2-7, with 7 positions matching TRBD2. Germline values: CDR1 SGHNT, CDR2 YYREEE (reference sequence). V lost 0 bases, J lost 9 bases, and 3 bases stayed unmatched. The CDR3 has 12 residues. CDR3 sequence (DNA): TGTGCCAGCAGCTTGGCACGGGAGGCGCAGTACTTC. This translates into CASSLAREAQYF.

The chain combines TRBV2 with TRBJ1-1, with 8 positions matching TRBD1. CDR3 size: 13 residues. Germline V gene data show CDR1 as SNHLY and CDR2 as FYNNEI. V lost 5 bases and J lost 9; bases outside the gene matches: 8. CDR3 sequence (DNA): TGTGCCAGCAGTCTCCTTACAGGGGGTAAAGCTTTCTTT. This translates into CASSLLTGGKAFF.

The rearrangement joins TRBV7-8 to TRBJ1-1, with 7 bases identical to TRBD1. V dropped 4 bases and J dropped 3; count of bases not matched to a gene: 5. Germline V gene data show CDR1 as SGHVS and CDR2 as FQNEAQ. This CDR3 comprises 14 residues. CDR3 region: CASSSPTGDTEAFF. CDR3 DNA: TGTGCCAGCAGCTCCCCTACAGGGGACACTGAAGCTTTCTTT.